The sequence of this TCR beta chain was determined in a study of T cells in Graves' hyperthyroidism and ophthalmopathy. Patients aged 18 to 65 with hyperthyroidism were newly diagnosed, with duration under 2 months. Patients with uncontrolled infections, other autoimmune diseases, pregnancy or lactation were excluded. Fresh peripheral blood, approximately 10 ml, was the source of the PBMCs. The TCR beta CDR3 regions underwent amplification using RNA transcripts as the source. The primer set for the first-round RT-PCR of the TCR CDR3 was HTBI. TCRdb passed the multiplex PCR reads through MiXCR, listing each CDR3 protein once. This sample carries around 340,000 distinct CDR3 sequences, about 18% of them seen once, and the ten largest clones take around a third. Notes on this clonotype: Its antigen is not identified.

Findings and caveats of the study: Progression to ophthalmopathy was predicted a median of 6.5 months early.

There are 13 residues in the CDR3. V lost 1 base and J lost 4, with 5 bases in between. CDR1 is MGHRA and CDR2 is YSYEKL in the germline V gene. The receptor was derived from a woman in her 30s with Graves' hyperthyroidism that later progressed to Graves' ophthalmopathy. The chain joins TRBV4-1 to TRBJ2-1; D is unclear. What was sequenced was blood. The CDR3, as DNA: TGCGCCAGCAGCCAAGGTGAATACAATGAGCAGTTCTTC. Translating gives CASSQGEYNEQFF.